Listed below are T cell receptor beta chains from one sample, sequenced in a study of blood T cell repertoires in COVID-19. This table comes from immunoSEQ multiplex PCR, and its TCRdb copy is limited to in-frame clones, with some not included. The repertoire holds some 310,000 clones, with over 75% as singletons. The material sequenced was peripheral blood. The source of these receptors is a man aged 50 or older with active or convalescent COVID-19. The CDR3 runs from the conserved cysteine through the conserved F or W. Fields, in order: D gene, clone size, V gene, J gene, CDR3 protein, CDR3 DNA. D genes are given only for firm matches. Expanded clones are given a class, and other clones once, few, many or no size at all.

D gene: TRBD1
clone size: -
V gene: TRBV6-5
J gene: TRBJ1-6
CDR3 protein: CASDQGTGEPLHF
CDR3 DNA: TGTGCCAGCGATCAGGGAACAGGGGAACCCCTCCACTTT

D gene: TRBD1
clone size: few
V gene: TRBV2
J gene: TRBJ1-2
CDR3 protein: CASSGTGGGYGYTF
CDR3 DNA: TGTGCCAGCAGCGGGACAGGTGGTGGCTATGGCTACACCTTC

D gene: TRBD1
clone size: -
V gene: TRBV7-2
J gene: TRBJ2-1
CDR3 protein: CASSLVGGENEQFF
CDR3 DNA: TGTGCCAGCAGCTTAGTAGGGGGCGAGAATGAGCAGTTCTTC

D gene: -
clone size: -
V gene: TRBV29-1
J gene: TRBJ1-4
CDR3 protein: CSVSDGMNEKLFF
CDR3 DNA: TGCAGCGTCTCGGACGGGATGAATGAAAAACTGTTTTTT

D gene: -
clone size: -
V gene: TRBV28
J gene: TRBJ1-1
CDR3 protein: CASSPYGAIATEAFF
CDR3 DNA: TGTGCCAGCAGCCCTTATGGGGCGATAGCCACTGAAGCTTTCTTT

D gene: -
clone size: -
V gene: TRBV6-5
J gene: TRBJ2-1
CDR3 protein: CASLTPLAHQFF
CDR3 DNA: TGTGCCAGCCTTACTCCCTTAGCGCACCAGTTCTTC

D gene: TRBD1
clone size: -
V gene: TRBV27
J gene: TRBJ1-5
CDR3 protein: CASRTGDDQPQHF
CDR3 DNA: TGTGCCAGCAGGACAGGGGATGATCAGCCCCAGCATTTT

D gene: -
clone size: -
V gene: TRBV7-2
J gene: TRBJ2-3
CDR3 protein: CASSLRLGGYTDTQYF
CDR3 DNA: TGTGCCAGCAGCTTAAGACTCGGCGGGTACACAGATACGCAGTATTTT

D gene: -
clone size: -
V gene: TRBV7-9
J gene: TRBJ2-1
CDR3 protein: CASSLRRGYNEQFF
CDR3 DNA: TGTGCCAGCAGCCTAAGACGGGGATACAATGAGCAGTTCTTC

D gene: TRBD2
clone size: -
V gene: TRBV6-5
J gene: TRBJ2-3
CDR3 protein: CASSSGLGTAPDTQYF
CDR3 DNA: TGTGCCAGCAGTTCGGGACTAGGAACCGCTCCAGATACGCAGTATTTT

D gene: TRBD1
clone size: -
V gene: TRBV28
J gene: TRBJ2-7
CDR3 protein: CASRKDRGSYEQYF
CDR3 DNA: TGTGCCAGCAGGAAGGACAGGGGATCCTACGAGCAGTACTTC

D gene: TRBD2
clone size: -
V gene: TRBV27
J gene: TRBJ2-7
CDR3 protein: CASSPGGGAHEQYF
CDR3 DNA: TGTGCCAGCAGCCCGGGCGGGGGGGCCCACGAGCAGTACTTC

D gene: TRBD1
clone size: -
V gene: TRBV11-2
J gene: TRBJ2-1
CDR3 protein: CASSLFRTGHYNEQFF
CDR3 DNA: TGTGCCAGCAGCTTATTTAGGACAGGGCACTACAATGAGCAGTTCTTC

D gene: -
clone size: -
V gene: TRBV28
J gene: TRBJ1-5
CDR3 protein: CASSEYRVSDGQPQHF
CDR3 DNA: TGTGCCAGCAGCGAATACAGGGTATCCGATGGTCAGCCCCAGCATTTT

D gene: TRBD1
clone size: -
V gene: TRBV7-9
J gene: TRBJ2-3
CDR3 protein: CASSGGTGGGADTQYF
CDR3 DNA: TGTGCCAGCAGCGGAGGGACAGGGGGCGGGGCAGATACGCAGTATTTT

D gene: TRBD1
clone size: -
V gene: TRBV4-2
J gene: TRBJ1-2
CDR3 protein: CASSQSAGTGLVNYGYTF
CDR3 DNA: TGTGCCAGCAGCCAATCGGCTGGGACAGGGCTTGTTAACTATGGCTACACCTTC

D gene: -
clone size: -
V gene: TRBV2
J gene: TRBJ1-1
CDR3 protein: CASRREGTEAFF
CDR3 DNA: TGTGCCAGCAGGAGGGAGGGCACTGAAGCTTTCTTT

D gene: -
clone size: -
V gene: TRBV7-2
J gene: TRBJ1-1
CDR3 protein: CASSFTGNTEAFF
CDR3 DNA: TGTGCCAGCAGCTTCACAGGGAACACTGAAGCTTTCTTT

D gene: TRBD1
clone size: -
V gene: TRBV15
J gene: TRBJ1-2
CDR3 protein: CATSSWDRGDYGYTF
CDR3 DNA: TGTGCCACCAGCAGTTGGGACAGGGGGGACTATGGCTACACCTTC

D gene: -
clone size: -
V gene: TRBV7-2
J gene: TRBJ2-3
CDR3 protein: CASSSRTVPDTQYF
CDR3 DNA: TGTGCCAGCAGCTCGCGGACTGTCCCAGATACGCAGTATTTT